The 18 T cell receptor beta chains below come from one sample, sequenced in a study of graft-versus-host responses after intestinal transplantation. TCRdb's table, derived via immunoSEQ multiplex PCR, lists solely in-frame clones and lacks some. Here the sample spans under 30,000 clones, roughly nine tenths being singletons. The material sequenced was PBMCs, taken around 38 days after intestinal transplant. The receptors stem from a human patient who received an intestinal transplant, so some T cells may come from the graft donor.

The chain recombines TRBV27 with TRBJ2-3; tentatively, D is TRBD1 or TRBD2 (5 bases each). Trimming removed 3 bases from V and 4 bases from J, with 11 bases in between. In germline, CDR1 is MNHEY, CDR2 SMNVEV (reference sequence). The CDR3 is 14 amino acids. This chain's CDR3 is CASSLVWDPDTQYF. CDR3 DNA sequence: TGTGCCAGCAGTTTGGTCTGGGACCCAGATACGCAGTATTTT.

For the CDR3, the DNA is TGTGCCAGCAGCCCCTTGACCGAGACTAGCGGGATAAATGAGCAGTTCTTC. Translating gives CASSPLTETSGINEQFF. The chain joins TRBV4-2 to TRBJ2-1; 11 positions match TRBD2. Germline assignment: CDR1 LGHNA and CDR2 YNFKEQ. Trimming took 4 bases from V and 7 from J; bases not matched to a gene: 12. The CDR3 is made up of 17 amino acids.

CDR3 in DNA: TGTGCCAGCAGCGGGGGAAACACCATATATTTT. This translates into CASSGGNTIYF. V is TRBV9 and J is TRBJ1-3; D is unclear. Germline CDR1 is SGDLS and CDR2 is YYNGEE. CDR3 size: 11 residues. Trimming removed 3 bases from V and 4 bases from J, with 2 bases in between.

The chain combines TRBV5-1 with TRBJ1-4; D ambiguous. The CDR3 totals 14 residues. CDR1 SGHRS and CDR2 YFSETQ come from the germline V gene. V dropped 0 bases and J dropped 7 bases, with 10 bases sitting between them. CDR3 in amino acids: CASSLEVKGEKLFF. Here the CDR3 DNA reads TGCGCCAGCAGCTTGGAGGTCAAGGGTGAAAAACTGTTTTTT.

The chain has TRBV7-3 and TRBJ2-7; D perhaps matches TRBD1 (7 bases). The CDR3 has 15 residues. CDR1 is SGHTA and CDR2 is FQGTGA in the germline V gene. Between the trimmed V and J ends, which lost 1 base and 2 bases, there was a span of 12 bases. CDR3 residues: CASSLMGGQAYEQYF. CDR3 sequence (DNA): TGTGCCAGCAGCTTAATGGGAGGACAGGCCTACGAGCAGTACTTC.

V is TRBV5-1 and J is TRBJ2-1; 7 positions match TRBD2. V lost 0 bases to trimming and J lost 2 bases; unmatched junction nucleotides: 11. The length of the CDR3 is 18 residues. Germline loops: CDR1 SGHRS, CDR2 YFSETQ. The CDR3 DNA reads TGCGCCAGCAGCTTGGCTTTGCGCGGGGAGGGCCCCTACAATGAGCAGTTCTTC. It specifies CASSLALRGEGPYNEQFF. Full variable domain (remainder filled in from reference TRBV5-1 and TRBJ2-1): KAGVTQTPRYLIKTRGQQVTLSCSPISGHRSVSWYQQTPGQGLQFLFEYFSETQRNKGNFPGRFSGRQFSNSRSEMNVSTLELGDSALYLCASSLALRGEGPYNEQFFGPGTRLTVL.

CDR3 protein: CSVTGTGTEAFF. DNA for the CDR3: TGCAGCGTCACCGGGACAGGCACTGAAGCTTTCTTT. The J gene is TRBJ1-1, the V gene TRBV29-1; 8 bases fit TRBD1. The length of the CDR3 is 12 residues. Trimming took 6 bases from V and 4 from J; bases not matched to a gene: 4. Germline CDR1 and CDR2: SQVTM and ANQGSEA.

This sequence joins TRBV27 and TRBJ2-2, with 7 bases lining up with TRBD1. The CDR3 extends over 13 amino acids. The germline CDR1 and CDR2 sequences are MNHEY and SMNVEV (reference sequence). V trimming: 6 bases; J trimming: 8 bases; junction bases outside the gene matches: 6. DNA of the CDR3: TGTGCCAGCAGCTCCAGGGGGTCGGGGGAGCTGTTTTTT. It is translated as CASSSRGSGELFF.

J is TRBJ2-2 and V is TRBV6-1, with 12 bases matching TRBD2. The CDR3 runs to 18 residues. Germline loops: CDR1 MNHNS, CDR2 SASEGT. The junction had 6 bases not matched to a gene; V was cut back by 0 bases and J by 4 bases. The CDR3 here is CASSEAPSSGRATGELFF. The CDR3 DNA sequence: TGTGCCAGCAGTGAAGCGCCCTCTAGCGGGAGGGCCACCGGGGAGCTGTTTTTT.

The V gene is TRBV7-8, the J gene TRBJ2-5; D remains unclear. Germline assignment: CDR1 SGHVS and CDR2 FQNEAQ. Trimming removed 6 bases at V and 2 bases at J, with 4 bases between. The CDR3 length is 11 residues. The DNA of the CDR3 is TGTGCCAGCAGGATACAAGAGACCCAGTACTTC. Translating gives CASRIQETQYF.

J is TRBJ2-4 and V is TRBV6-5, with a possible D match to TRBD1 (6 bases). The CDR3 totals 14 residues. In germline, CDR1 is MNHEY, CDR2 SVGAGI. Trimming took off 2 bases at V and 6 bases at J, with 11 bases between the two ends. CDR3 in amino acids: CASSYGYRANIQYF. The CDR3 bases are TGTGCCAGCAGTTACGGGTACAGGGCAAACATTCAGTACTTC.

The gene calls are TRBV27 and TRBJ2-6, with TRBD1 identical over 12 bases. The CDR3 sequence is 17 residues long. Germline CDR1 and CDR2: MNHEY and SMNVEV (reference sequence). V was pared by 4 bases and J by 4 bases, with 5 bases of the junction left unmatched. CDR3 sequence: CASSYWDRGHGANVLTF. The CDR3 DNA reads TGTGCCAGCAGTTATTGGGACAGGGGGCACGGGGCCAACGTCCTGACTTTC.

V is TRBV7-3 and J is TRBJ2-7; TRBD1 is a possible D gene (6 bases). Germline-derived CDR1 and CDR2 are SGHTA and FQGTGA. The CDR3 contains 13 residues. V lost 5 bases, J lost 5 bases, and 13 bases lay in between. The CDR3 DNA is TGTGCCAGCAGCCTCGGCAGGGGCAACGAGCAGTACTTC. It yields the protein CASSLGRGNEQYF.

This clone occurred once. The rearrangement links TRBV7-9 to TRBJ2-1; D ambiguous. Germline V gene sequence: CDR1 SEHNR, CDR2 FQNEAQ (reference sequence). This CDR3 region has 10 residues. Between the trimmed V and J ends, which lost 10 bases and 5 bases, there was a span of 6 bases. CDR3 DNA sequence: TGTGCCATCCGTAACAATGAGCAGTTCTTC. Translating gives CAIRNNEQFF.

The CDR3 nucleotides read TGCGCCAGCAGCTTGCTCCCCGGCAGCTCCTACAATGAGCAGTTCTTC. Translated: CASSLLPGSSYNEQFF. The chain has TRBV5-1 and TRBJ2-1; D remains unclear. The CDR3 has 16 amino acids. Trimming removed 1 base from V and 0 bases from J, with 11 bases in between. Per germline, CDR1 SGHRS and CDR2 YFSETQ. The whole variable domain, filled in from reference TRBV5-1 and TRBJ2-1, reads KAGVTQTPRYLIKTRGQQVTLSCSPISGHRSVSWYQQTPGQGLQFLFEYFSETQRNKGNFPGRFSGRQFSNSRSEMNVSTLELGDSALYLCASSLLPGSSYNEQFFGPGTRLTVL.

This clone was seen a few times. The chain has TRBV5-4 and TRBJ2-7; 8 bases align to TRBD2. The V and J ends lost 0 bases and 3 bases, in that order; junction bases with no gene match: 8. Germline CDR1 is SGHNT and CDR2 is YYREEE (reference sequence). The CDR3 is 16 amino acids. CDR3 residues: CASSLAVAGTYYEQYF. CDR3 DNA sequence: TGTGCCAGCAGCTTGGCGGTAGCGGGAACTTACTACGAGCAGTACTTC.

This clone occurred a few times. The rearrangement uses TRBV19 and TRBJ1-2; D is perhaps TRBD1 (6 bases). The CDR3 covers 9 residues. Trimming stripped 9 bases from V and 11 bases from J, with 10 bases between. Germline V gene lookup returns CDR1 LNHDA and CDR2 SQIVND (reference sequence). The CDR3 DNA reads TGTGCCAGACAGGGACCGTACACCTTC. This sequence encodes CARQGPYTF.

The chain is built from TRBV18 and TRBJ2-5; D is unclear. The V end was cut by 3 bases, the J end by 5 bases, with 7 bases between. This CDR3 region has 12 residues. Germline V gene sequence: CDR1 KGHSH, CDR2 LQKENI. Here the CDR3 reads CASSPGKETQYF. The DNA for the CDR3 is TGTGCCAGCTCACCTGGAAAGGAGACCCAGTACTTC. Based on the CDR3 plus reference TRBV18 and TRBJ2-5, the full variable domain is NAGVMQNPRHLVRRRGQEARLRCSPMKGHSHVYWYRQLPEEGLKFMVYLQKENIIDESGMPKERFSAEFPKEGPSILRIQQVVRGDSAAYFCASSPGKETQYFGPGTRLLVL.